Given below is one TCR beta chain in context. TCRdb's table, derived via immunoSEQ multiplex PCR, lists solely in-frame clones and lacks some. Of roughly 76,000 clones in the sample, around 94% were seen once. This entry is derived from a study of technical replicates of blood from several donors. The V gene's germline CDR1 is LNHNV and CDR2 YYDKDF (reference sequence). The CDR3 runs to 20 residues. V was trimmed by 1 base and J by 6 bases, leaving 28 bases between them. The sequencing sample was made of T cells isolated from PBMCs. This TCR was sampled from a human donor in good health. The V call is TRBV15, the J call TRBJ1-5, with D possibly being TRBD1 (6 bases). CDR3 coding DNA: TGTGCCACCAGCAGAGGCATACCCACAGCGACTCAGGGGCTGCGTCAGCCCCAGCATTTT. This sequence encodes CATSRGIPTATQGLRQPQHF.